This T cell receptor (beta chain) was recorded in a study of T cells in Graves' hyperthyroidism and ophthalmopathy. The hyperthyroidism was newly diagnosed and had lasted under 2 months; the patients were aged 18 to 65. Template material for amplifying TCR beta CDR3 regions consisted of RNA transcripts. HTBI primers were the set used in a first-round RT-PCR of the TCR CDR3. TCRdb ran MiXCR on the multiplex PCR reads and lists one entry per CDR3 protein. Of approximately 620,000 distinct CDR3 sequences in the sample, around 14% are singletons; the top ten hold under 7%. Study-level findings and limits: Ophthalmopathy was predicted by the model a median of 6.5 months ahead of onset. A model of 13 V-J pairs discriminated ophthalmopathy from stable hyperthyroidism.

Notes on this clonotype: Its antigen is undetermined.

What was sequenced was blood. The TCR comes from a woman aged 25 to 39 with Graves' hyperthyroidism that later progressed to Graves' ophthalmopathy.

The DNA of the CDR3 is TGTGCCAGCAGTAAGCTCGGCAGGTCGGATGGCTACACCTTC. It specifies CASSKLGRSDGYTF. V gene TRBV6-2 or TRBV6-3 combines with J gene TRBJ1-2; D gene ambiguous. This CDR3 spans 14 amino acids. From germline, CDR1 is MNHEY and CDR2 SVGEGT. The ends were cut back, 5 bases at V and 6 bases at J, with 16 bases in the middle.